This T cell receptor beta chain stems from a study of breast tumors, draining lymph nodes, adjacent tissues. TCRdb reprocessed the multiplex PCR reads with MiXCR, giving one entry per CDR3 protein. Of about 110,000 distinct CDR3 sequences listed, roughly 29% are singletons. The lymph nodes were axillary draining lymph nodes from breast cancer patients. Study results and limitations: Tumors had less TCR diversity than lymph nodes, more than nontumor tissue. Most tumor T cells seemingly derive from lymph node, then expand in tumor.

This clonotype showed up many times. Its cognate antigen is unknown. This TCR came from a female donor with breast cancer. Some clones in this sample may be carry-over from other donors' samples. Sequenced material: axillary lymph node tissue.

Here the CDR3 DNA reads TGTGCCAGCATGCGGACAGTCCAAGAGACCCAGTACTTC. This translates into CASMRTVQETQYF. The chain has TRBV7-6 and TRBJ2-5, with a weak D call TRBD1 (6 bases). Trimming cost V 7 bases and J 1 base, with 10 bases left between them. This CDR3 region has 13 residues. Germline lookup yields CDR1 SGHVS and CDR2 FNYEAQ.